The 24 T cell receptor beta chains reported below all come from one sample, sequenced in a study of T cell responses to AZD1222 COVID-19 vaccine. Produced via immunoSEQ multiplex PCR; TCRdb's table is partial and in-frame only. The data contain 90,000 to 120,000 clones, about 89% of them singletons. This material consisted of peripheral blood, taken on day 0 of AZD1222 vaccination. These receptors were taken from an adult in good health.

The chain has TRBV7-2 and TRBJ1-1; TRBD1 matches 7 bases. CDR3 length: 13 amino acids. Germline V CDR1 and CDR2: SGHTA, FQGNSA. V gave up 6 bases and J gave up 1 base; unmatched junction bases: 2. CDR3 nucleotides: TGTGCCAGCAGGGGACAGTGGAACACTGAAGCTTTCTTT. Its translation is CASRGQWNTEAFF.

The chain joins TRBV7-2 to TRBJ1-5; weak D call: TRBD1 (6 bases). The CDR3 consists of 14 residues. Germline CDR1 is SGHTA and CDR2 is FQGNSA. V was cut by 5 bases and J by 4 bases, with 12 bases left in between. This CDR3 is CASSVTRGNQPQHF. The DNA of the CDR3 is TGTGCCAGCAGCGTAACCAGGGGAAATCAGCCCCAGCATTTT.

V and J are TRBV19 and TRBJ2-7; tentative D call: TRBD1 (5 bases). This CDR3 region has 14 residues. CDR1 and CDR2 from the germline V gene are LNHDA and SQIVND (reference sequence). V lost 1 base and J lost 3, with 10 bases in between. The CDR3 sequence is CASSIASGFYEQYF. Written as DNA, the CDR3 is TGTGCCAGTAGTATAGCCTCAGGGTTCTACGAGCAGTACTTC.

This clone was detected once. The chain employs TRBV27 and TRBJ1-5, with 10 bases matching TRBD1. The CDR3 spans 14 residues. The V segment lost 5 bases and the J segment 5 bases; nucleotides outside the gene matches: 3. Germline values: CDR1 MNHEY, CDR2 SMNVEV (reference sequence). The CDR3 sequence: CASSPGTGDQPQHF. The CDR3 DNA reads TGTGCCAGCAGTCCCGGGACAGGGGATCAGCCCCAGCATTTT.

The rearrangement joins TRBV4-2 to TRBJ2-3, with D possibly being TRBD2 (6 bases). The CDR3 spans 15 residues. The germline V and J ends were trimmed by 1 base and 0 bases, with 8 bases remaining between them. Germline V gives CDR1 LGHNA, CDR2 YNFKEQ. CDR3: CASSQGGTSTDTQYF. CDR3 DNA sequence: TGTGCCAGCAGCCAAGGGGGGACTAGCACAGATACGCAGTATTTT.

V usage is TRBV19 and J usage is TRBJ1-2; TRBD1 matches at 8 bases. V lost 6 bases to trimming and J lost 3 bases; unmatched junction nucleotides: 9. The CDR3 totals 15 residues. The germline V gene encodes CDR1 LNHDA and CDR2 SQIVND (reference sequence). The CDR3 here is CASRPGQGSHYGYTF. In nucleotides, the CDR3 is TGTGCCAGTAGACCCGGACAGGGTAGTCACTATGGCTACACCTTC.

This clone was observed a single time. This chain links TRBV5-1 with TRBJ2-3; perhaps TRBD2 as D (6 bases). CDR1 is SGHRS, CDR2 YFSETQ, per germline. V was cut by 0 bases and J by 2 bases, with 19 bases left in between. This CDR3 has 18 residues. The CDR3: CASSLGLAGFSPTDTQYF. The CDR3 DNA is TGCGCCAGCAGCTTGGGTCTGGCGGGATTTTCCCCCACAGATACGCAGTATTTT.

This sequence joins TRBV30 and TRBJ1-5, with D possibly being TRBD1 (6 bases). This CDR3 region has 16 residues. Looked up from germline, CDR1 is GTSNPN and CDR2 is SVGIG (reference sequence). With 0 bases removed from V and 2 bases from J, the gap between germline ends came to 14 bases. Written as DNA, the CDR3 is TGTGCCTGGAGTGTTTCTGGGGGCGCCGGCAATCAGCCCCAGCATTTT. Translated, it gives CAWSVSGGAGNQPQHF.

CDR3 in amino acids: CASSPTSGSYEQYF. CDR3 coding DNA: TGTGCCAGCAGTCCCACTAGCGGCTCCTACGAGCAGTACTTC. The chain recombines TRBV28 with TRBJ2-7; 8 bases are shared with TRBD2. The CDR3 runs 14 residues. CDR1 is MDHEN, CDR2 SYDVKM, per germline. J gave up 0 bases and V 5 bases, and 3 bases lay outside the gene matches.

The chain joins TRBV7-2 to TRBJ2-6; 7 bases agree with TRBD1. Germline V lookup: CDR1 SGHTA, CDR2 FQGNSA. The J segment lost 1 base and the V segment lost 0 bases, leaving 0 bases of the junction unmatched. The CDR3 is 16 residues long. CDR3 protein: CASSLATGSGANVLTF. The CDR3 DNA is TGTGCCAGCAGCTTAGCGACAGGGTCTGGGGCCAACGTCCTGACTTTC.

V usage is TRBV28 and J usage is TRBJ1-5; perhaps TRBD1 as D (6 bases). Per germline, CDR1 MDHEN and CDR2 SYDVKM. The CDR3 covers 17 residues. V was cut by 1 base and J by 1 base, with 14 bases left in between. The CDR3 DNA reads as TGTGCCAGCAGTTTATCCGCGGGGGCGGTGAGCAATCAGCCCCAGCATTTT. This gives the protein CASSLSAGAVSNQPQHF. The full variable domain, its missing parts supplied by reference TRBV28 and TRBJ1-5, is DVKVTQSSRYLVKRTGEKVFLECVQDMDHENMFWYRQDPGLGLRLIYFSYDVKMKEKGDIPEGYSVSREKKERFSLILESASTNQTSMYLCASSLSAGAVSNQPQHFGDGTRLSIL.

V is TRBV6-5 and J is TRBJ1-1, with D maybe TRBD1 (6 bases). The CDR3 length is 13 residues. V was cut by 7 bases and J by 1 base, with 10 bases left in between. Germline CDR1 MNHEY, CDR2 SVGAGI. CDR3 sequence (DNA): TGTGCCAGCATCGGACAGCCGAACACTGAAGCTTTCTTT. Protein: CASIGQPNTEAFF.

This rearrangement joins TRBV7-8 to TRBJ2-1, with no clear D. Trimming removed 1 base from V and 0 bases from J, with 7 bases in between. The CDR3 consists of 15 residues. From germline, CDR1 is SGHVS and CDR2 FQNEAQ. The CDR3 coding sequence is TGTGCCAGCAGCTTAGATGTGAGCTCCTACAATGAGCAGTTCTTC. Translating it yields CASSLDVSSYNEQFF.

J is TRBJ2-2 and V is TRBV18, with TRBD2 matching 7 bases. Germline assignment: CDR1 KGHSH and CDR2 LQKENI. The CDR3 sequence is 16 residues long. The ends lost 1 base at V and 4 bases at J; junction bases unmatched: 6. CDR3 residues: CASSPQAGLGTGELFF. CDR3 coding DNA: TGTGCCAGCTCACCACAAGCCGGACTAGGCACCGGGGAGCTGTTTTTT. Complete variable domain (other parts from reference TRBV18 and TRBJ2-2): NAGVMQNPRHLVRRRGQEARLRCSPMKGHSHVYWYRQLPEEGLKFMVYLQKENIIDESGMPKERFSAEFPKEGPSILRIQQVVRGDSAAYFCASSPQAGLGTGELFFGEGSRLTVL.

CDR3 in amino acids: CAWSAGGLSTDTQYF. Here the CDR3 DNA reads TGTGCCTGGAGTGCGGGCGGCCTTAGCACAGATACGCAGTATTTT. V usage is TRBV30 and J usage is TRBJ2-3; D is unresolved. V lost 1 base and J 0 bases, leaving 11 bases between the germline ends. CDR1 GTSNPN and CDR2 SVGIG come from the germline V gene (reference sequence). This CDR3 contains 15 residues.

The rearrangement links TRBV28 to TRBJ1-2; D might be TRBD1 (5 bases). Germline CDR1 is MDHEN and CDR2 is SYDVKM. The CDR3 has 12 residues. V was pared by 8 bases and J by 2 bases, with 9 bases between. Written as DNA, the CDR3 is TGTGCCAGCTGGAGACAGAACTATGGCTACACCTTC. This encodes CASWRQNYGYTF.

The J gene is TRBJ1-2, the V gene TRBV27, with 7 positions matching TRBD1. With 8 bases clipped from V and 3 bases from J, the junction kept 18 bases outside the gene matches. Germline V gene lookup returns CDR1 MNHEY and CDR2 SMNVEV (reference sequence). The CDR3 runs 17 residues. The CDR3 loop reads CASRPPGRQGGDYGYTF. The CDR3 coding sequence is TGTGCCAGCCGCCCCCCCGGGCGGCAGGGGGGCGACTATGGCTACACCTTC.

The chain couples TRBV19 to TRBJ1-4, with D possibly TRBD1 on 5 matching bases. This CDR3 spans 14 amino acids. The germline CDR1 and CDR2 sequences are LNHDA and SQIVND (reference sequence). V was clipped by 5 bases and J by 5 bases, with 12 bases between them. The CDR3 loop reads CASSWRQLNEKLFF. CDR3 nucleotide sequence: TGTGCCAGTAGTTGGAGACAGTTAAATGAAAAACTGTTTTTT.

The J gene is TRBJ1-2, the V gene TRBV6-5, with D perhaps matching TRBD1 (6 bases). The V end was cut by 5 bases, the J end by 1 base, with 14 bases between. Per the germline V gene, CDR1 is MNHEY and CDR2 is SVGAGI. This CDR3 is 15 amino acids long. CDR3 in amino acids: CASSTQGGGNYGYTF. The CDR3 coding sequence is TGTGCCAGCAGTACACAGGGAGGAGGTAACTATGGCTACACCTTC.

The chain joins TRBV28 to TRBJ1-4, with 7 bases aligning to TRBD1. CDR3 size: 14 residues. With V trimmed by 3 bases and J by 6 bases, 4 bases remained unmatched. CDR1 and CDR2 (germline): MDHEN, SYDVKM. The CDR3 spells CASSFQGGDEKLFF. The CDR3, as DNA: TGTGCCAGCAGTTTTCAGGGGGGGGATGAAAAACTGTTTTTT.

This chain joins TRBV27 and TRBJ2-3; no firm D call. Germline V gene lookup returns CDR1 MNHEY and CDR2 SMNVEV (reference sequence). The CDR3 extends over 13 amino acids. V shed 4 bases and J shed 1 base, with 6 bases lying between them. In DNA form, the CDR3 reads TGTGCCAGCAGTTCTTTTGGCACAGATACGCAGTATTTT. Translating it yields CASSSFGTDTQYF.

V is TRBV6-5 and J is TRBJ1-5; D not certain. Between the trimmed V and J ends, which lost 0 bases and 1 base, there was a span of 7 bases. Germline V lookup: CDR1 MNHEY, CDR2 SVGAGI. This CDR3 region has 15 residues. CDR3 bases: TGTGCCAGCAGTTACTCTGGACGGAGCAATCAGCCCCAGCATTTT. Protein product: CASSYSGRSNQPQHF.

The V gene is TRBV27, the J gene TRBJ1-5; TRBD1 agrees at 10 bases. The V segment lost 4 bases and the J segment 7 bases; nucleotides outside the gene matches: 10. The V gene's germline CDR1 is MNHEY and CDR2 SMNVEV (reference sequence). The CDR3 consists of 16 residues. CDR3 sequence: CASSYSGTGAHQPQHF. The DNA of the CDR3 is TGTGCCAGCAGTTACTCCGGGACAGGGGCACACCAGCCCCAGCATTTT.

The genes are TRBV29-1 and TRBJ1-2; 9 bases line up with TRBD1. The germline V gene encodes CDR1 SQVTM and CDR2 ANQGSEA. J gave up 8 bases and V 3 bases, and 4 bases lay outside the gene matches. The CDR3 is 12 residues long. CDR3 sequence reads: CSVDGTGRGYTF. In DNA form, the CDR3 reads TGCAGCGTTGATGGGACAGGGAGAGGCTACACCTTC.